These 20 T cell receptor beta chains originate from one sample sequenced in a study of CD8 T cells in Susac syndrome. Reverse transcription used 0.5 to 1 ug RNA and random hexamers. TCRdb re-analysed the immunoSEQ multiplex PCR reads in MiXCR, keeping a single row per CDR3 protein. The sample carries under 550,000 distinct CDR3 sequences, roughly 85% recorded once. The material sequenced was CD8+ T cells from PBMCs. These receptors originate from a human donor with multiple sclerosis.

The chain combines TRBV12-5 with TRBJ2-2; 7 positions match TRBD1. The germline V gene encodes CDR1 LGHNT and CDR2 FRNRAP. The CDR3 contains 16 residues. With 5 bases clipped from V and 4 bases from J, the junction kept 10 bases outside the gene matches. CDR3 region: CASGPPDRVVTGELFF. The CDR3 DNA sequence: TGTGCTAGTGGTCCCCCCGACAGGGTGGTCACCGGGGAGCTGTTTTTT.

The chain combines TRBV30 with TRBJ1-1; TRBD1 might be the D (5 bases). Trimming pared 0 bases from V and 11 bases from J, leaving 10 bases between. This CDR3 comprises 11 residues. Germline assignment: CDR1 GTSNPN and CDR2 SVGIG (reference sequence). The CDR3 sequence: CAWSVGVLAFF. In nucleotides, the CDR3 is TGTGCCTGGAGTGTAGGGGTGCTGGCTTTCTTT.

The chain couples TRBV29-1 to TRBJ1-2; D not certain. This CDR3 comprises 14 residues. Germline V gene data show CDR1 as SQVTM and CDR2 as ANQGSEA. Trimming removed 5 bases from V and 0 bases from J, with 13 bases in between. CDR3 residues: CSVRTDYPNYGYTF. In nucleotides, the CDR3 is TGCAGCGTTAGGACTGACTACCCTAACTATGGCTACACCTTC.

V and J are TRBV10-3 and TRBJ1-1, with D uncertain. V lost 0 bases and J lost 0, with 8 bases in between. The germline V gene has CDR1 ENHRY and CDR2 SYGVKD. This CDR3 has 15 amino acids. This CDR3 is CAISESSDLNTEAFF. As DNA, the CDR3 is TGTGCCATCAGTGAGTCGAGCGACCTGAACACTGAAGCTTTCTTT.

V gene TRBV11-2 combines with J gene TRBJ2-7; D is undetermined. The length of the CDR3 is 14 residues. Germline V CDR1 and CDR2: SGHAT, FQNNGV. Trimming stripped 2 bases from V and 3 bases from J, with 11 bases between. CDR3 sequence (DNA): TGTGCCAGCAGCTTAAGTAATTCTTTCTACGAGCAGTACTTC. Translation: CASSLSNSFYEQYF.

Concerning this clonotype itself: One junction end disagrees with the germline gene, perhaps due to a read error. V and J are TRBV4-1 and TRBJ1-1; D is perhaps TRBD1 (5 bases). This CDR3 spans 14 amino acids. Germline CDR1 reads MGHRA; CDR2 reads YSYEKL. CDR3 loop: CASSQGQMNTEAFF. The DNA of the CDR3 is TGTGCCAGCAGCCAGGGTCAGATGAACACTGAAGCTTTCTTT.

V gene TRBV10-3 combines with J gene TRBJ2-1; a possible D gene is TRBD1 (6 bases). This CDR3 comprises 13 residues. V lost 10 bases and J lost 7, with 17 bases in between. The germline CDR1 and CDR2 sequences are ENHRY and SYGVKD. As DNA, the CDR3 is TGTGCCACCACAGAGGACAGTGAGAATGAGCAGTTCTTC. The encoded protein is CATTEDSENEQFF.

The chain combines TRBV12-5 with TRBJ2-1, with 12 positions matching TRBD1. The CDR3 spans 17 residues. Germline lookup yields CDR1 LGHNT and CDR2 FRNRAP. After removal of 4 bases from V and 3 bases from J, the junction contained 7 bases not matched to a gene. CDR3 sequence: CASGWPGTGGFYNEQFF. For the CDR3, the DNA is TGTGCTAGTGGTTGGCCCGGGACAGGGGGCTTCTACAATGAGCAGTTCTTC.

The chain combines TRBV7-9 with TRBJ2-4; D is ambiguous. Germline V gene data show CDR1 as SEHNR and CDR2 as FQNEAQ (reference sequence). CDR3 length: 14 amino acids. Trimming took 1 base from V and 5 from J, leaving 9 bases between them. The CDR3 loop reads CASSLVGSENIQYF. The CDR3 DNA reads TGTGCCAGCAGCTTAGTGGGATCGGAAAACATTCAGTACTTC.

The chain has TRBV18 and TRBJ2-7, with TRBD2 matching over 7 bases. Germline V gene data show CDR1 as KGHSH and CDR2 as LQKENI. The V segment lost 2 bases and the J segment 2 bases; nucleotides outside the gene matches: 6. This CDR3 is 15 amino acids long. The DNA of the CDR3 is TGTGCCAGCTCACCATCAGCGGGGAACCCCTACGAGCAGTACTTC. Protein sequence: CASSPSAGNPYEQYF.

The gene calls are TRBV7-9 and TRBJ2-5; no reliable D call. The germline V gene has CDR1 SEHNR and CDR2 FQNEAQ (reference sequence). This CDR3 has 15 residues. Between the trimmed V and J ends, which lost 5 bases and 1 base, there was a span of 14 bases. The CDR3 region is CASSTNEWGQETQYF. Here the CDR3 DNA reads TGTGCCAGCAGCACGAACGAATGGGGCCAAGAGACCCAGTACTTC.

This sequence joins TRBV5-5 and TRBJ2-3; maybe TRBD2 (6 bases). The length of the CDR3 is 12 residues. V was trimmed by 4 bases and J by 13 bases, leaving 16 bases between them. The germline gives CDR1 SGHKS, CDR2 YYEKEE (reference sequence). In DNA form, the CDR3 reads TGTGCCAGCAGCCCAAGGGACTTCCTGGAGTATTTT. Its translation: CASSPRDFLEYF.

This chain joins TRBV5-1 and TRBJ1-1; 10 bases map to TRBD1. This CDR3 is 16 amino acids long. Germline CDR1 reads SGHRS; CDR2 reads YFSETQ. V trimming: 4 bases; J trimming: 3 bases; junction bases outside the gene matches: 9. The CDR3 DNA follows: TGCGCCAGCAGCCAGCCGGGGACAGGGGCGCACACTGAAGCTTTCTTT. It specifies CASSQPGTGAHTEAFF.

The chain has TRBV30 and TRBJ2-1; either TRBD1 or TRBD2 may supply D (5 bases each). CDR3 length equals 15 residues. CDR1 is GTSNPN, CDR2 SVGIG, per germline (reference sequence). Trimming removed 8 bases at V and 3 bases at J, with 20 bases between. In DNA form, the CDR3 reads TGTGCCCGGCAGGGTGAGGAGGAGCGCTACAATGAGCAGTTCTTC. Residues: CARQGEEERYNEQFF.

The CDR3, as DNA: TGCAGCGTTGAAAGGGGACTAGCGGGGAGCACAGATACGCAGTATTTT. This encodes CSVERGLAGSTDTQYF. The chain uses TRBV29-1 and TRBJ2-3, with 13 bases aligning to TRBD2. The CDR3 is made up of 16 amino acids. J gave up 0 bases and V 2 bases, and 2 bases lay outside the gene matches. Per germline, CDR1 SQVTM and CDR2 ANQGSEA.

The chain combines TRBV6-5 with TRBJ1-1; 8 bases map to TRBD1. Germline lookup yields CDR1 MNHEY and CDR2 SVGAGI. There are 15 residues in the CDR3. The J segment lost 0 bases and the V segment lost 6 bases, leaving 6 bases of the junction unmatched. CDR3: CASRPGTGMNTEAFF. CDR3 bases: TGTGCCAGCAGACCTGGGACAGGCATGAACACTGAAGCTTTCTTT.

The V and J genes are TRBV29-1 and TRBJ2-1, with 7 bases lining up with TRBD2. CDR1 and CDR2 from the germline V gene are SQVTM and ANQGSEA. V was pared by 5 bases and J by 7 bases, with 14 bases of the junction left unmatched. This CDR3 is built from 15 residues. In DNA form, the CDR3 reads TGCAGCGTTCCGCTGGGACTACAGGCGAAGAATGAGCAGTTCTTC. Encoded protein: CSVPLGLQAKNEQFF.

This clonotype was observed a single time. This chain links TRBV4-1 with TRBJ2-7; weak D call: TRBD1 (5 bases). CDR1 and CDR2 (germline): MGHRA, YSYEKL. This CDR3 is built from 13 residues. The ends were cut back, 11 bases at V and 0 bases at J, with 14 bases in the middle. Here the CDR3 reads CAGAKELSYEQYF. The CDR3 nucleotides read TGCGCCGGGGCTAAGGAACTCTCCTACGAGCAGTACTTC.

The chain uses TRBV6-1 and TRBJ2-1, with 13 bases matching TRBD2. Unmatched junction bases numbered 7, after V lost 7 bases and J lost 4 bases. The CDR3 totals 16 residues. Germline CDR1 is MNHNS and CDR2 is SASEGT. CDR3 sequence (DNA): TGTGCCAGCAAGGAACTAGCGGGAGGGGAGTACAATGAGCAGTTCTTC. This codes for CASKELAGGEYNEQFF.

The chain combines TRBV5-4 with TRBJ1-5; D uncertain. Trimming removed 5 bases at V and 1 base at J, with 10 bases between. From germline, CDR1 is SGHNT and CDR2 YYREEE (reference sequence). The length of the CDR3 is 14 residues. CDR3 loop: CASRRMGSNQPQHF. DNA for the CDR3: TGTGCCAGCAGGAGGATGGGAAGCAATCAGCCCCAGCATTTT.